In its sample, the clone carrying this TCR beta chain was seen many times. Its antigen is undetermined. These data are taken from a study of identical twins. Whole-study findings and limits: High-abundance cord blood beta clonotypes had fewer insertions; memory repertoires showed none. The analysis was cross-sectional rather than longitudinal within donors. Those out-of-frame alpha sequences shared by twins showed an excess of low generation probability.

TCRdb reprocessed the 5' RACE reads via MiXCR and lists one record per CDR3 protein. The repertoire holds about 660,000 distinct CDR3 sequences, with approximately 9% as singletons. The donors were all healthy and Caucasian. This sample also belongs to another study, concerning yellow fever vaccine responses in identical twins.

This sequence originates from a woman aged 18-30 years in good health. The sequenced sample consisted of PBMCs.

The CDR3 region has the DNA TGCAGTGCTAAACAGGGCGCCTACGAGCAGTACTTC. Translating gives CSAKQGAYEQYF. V and J are TRBV20-1 and TRBJ2-7; D is perhaps TRBD1 (6 bases). CDR3 length: 12 amino acids. The germline gives CDR1 DFQATT, CDR2 SNEGSKA (reference sequence). V was pared by 4 bases and J by 2 bases, with 9 bases between.